Listed here are 27 T cell receptor beta chains from one sample, sequenced in a study of T cells in Graves' hyperthyroidism and ophthalmopathy. RNA transcripts provided the source from which TCR beta CDR3 regions were amplified. First-round RT-PCR targeting the TCR CDR3 was performed with the HTBI primer set. TCRdb redid the calling of the multiplex PCR reads with MiXCR, one entry per CDR3 protein. This sample has some 620,000 distinct CDR3 sequences, with 15% to 20% found just once. The sample consisted of blood. The receptors originated from a woman aged 25 to 39 with Graves' hyperthyroidism.

Regarding this clonotype: The germline gene is not matched at one end of the junction; a read error may be the cause. The chain has TRBV6-2 or TRBV6-3 and TRBJ2-1; the D gene could be TRBD1 or TRBD2 (5 bases each). This CDR3 comprises 15 residues. The V gene's germline CDR1 is MNHEY and CDR2 SVGEGT. The CDR3 DNA sequence: TGTGCCGGCAGACCGGGGCGACATCTGACCGATGAGCAGTTCTTC. It specifies CAGRPGRHLTDEQFF.

This clonotype has a count of ten or more. V is TRBV30 and J is TRBJ2-5, with D possibly being TRBD1 or TRBD2 (5 bases each). Between the trimmed V and J ends, which lost 2 bases and 4 bases, there was a span of 11 bases. CDR3 length: 13 residues. Germline V lookup: CDR1 GTSNPN, CDR2 SVGIG (reference sequence). The CDR3 spells CAWSFGARETQYF. The DNA for the CDR3 is TGTGCCTGGAGTTTCGGGGCGCGAGAGACCCAGTACTTC.

The chain is built from TRBV5-1 and TRBJ1-2; 10 nucleotides line up with TRBD1. The CDR3 sequence is 14 residues long. With V trimmed by 6 bases and J by 3 bases, 5 bases remained unmatched. Germline lookup yields CDR1 SGHRS and CDR2 YFSETQ. CDR3 sequence (DNA): TGCGCCAGCAACCTGGACAGGGGGGACTATGGCTACACCTTC. This encodes CASNLDRGDYGYTF.

In its sample, this clonotype was seen a few times. V and J are TRBV9 and TRBJ2-5; D tentatively reads TRBD1 or TRBD2 (5 bases each). The V end lost 2 bases, the J end lost 2 bases, and 10 bases lay between the germline ends. The CDR3 consists of 14 residues. Germline CDR1 is SGDLS and CDR2 is YYNGEE. The CDR3 here is CASSVGRLQETQYF. The CDR3 DNA reads TGTGCCAGCAGCGTGGGACGGTTACAAGAGACCCAGTACTTC. Based on the CDR3 plus reference TRBV9 and TRBJ2-5, the full variable domain is DSGVTQTPKHLITATGQRVTLRCSPRSGDLSVYWYQQSLDQGLQFLIQYYNGEERAKGNILERFSAQQFPDLHSELNLSSLELGDSALYFCASSVGRLQETQYFGPGTRLLVL.

In this sample, this clonotype turned up many times. The chain carries TRBV6-1 and TRBJ2-3; D is possibly TRBD1 or TRBD2 (5 bases each). Trimming removed 6 bases from V and 8 bases from J, with 24 bases in between. The CDR3 runs to 16 residues. From germline, CDR1 is MNHNS and CDR2 SASEGT. The CDR3 region has the DNA TGTGCCAGCAGAAAAGCCCGGGACGGCATGACTGCTACGCAGTATTTT. It is translated as CASRKARDGMTATQYF.

This chain joins TRBV11-3 and TRBJ2-1; no definite D call. The CDR3 consists of 16 residues. Looked up from germline, CDR1 is SGHNT and CDR2 is YENEEA. V lost 1 base and J 3 bases, leaving 13 bases between the germline ends. CDR3 sequence (DNA): TGTGCCAGCAGCTTAGTAGTAGCTTCCCACTACAATGAGCAGTTCTTC. Residues: CASSLVVASHYNEQFF.

This clonotype was detected ten times or more. The chain has TRBV20-1 and TRBJ2-5; the match to TRBD1 covers 9 bases. Germline V gene sequence: CDR1 DFQATT, CDR2 SNEGSKA (reference sequence). The CDR3 has 15 residues. V was clipped by 5 bases and J by 1 base; unmatched bases: 8. CDR3 amino acids: CSALNPGQGQETQYF. The CDR3 nucleotides read TGCAGTGCTCTGAACCCGGGACAGGGCCAAGAGACCCAGTACTTC.

The V call is TRBV27, the J call TRBJ2-5, with D hard to call. CDR3 length equals 13 residues. CDR1 is MNHEY and CDR2 is SMNVEV in the germline V gene (reference sequence). Trimming removed 4 bases at V and 2 bases at J, with 8 bases between. In DNA form, the CDR3 reads TGTGCCAGCAGTTCGGCTACTCAAGAGACCCAGTACTTC. This translates into CASSSATQETQYF.

The rearrangement links TRBV4-3 to TRBJ2-2, with D perhaps matching TRBD1 or TRBD2 (5 bases each). CDR3 size: 15 residues. The V gene's germline CDR1 is LGHNA and CDR2 YSLEER. V was clipped by 2 bases and J by 4 bases, with 11 bases between them. The CDR3 DNA reads TGCGCCAGCAGCCAACGGGGCGACCTCACCGGGGAGCTGTTTTTT. This codes for CASSQRGDLTGELFF.

At least ten counts were recorded for this clonotype. The chain joins TRBV2 to TRBJ2-3; D gene uncertain. V shed 3 bases and J shed 6 bases, with 13 bases lying between them. Germline-derived CDR1 and CDR2 are SNHLY and FYNNEI. The CDR3 loop spans 14 amino acids. This CDR3 reads CASSDSLRWDTQYF. CDR3 DNA: TGTGCCAGCAGTGACTCGCTTCGGTGGGATACGCAGTATTTT.

This clonotype was counted at least ten times. CDR3 sequence: CASSSGSGQGYEQYF. As DNA, the CDR3 is TGCGCCAGCAGCTCAGGTAGCGGACAGGGCTACGAGCAGTACTTC. The chain is built from TRBV5-1 and TRBJ2-7, with 8 bases matching TRBD1. CDR3 size: 15 residues. V gave up 3 bases and J gave up 3 bases; unmatched junction bases: 8. CDR1 SGHRS and CDR2 YFSETQ come from the germline V gene.

This clonotype was observed at least ten times. The chain joins TRBV3-1 to TRBJ2-7; D remains ambiguous. V lost 3 bases and J lost 3, with 9 bases in between. CDR1 is LGHDT, CDR2 YNNKEL, per germline (reference sequence). The CDR3 runs 13 residues. CDR3 bases: TGTGCCAGCAGCCATGGTGGTTTCTACGAGCAGTACTTC. The encoded protein is CASSHGGFYEQYF.

Only one count was recorded for this clonotype. This rearrangement joins TRBV19 to TRBJ1-2, with D unresolved. The CDR3 runs to 11 residues. V lost 1 base to trimming and J lost 7 bases, with 4 bases between them. Germline CDR1 is LNHDA and CDR2 is SQIVND (reference sequence). The CDR3 here is CASSIGAGYTF. CDR3 sequence (DNA): TGTGCCAGTAGTATAGGTGCTGGCTACACCTTC.

This clonotype came up many times. V gene TRBV7-8 combines with J gene TRBJ2-7; the D gene is possibly TRBD1 (5 bases). The V and J ends lost 5 bases and 1 base respectively, with 15 bases between them. The CDR3 consists of 15 residues. Germline lookup yields CDR1 SGHVS and CDR2 FQNEAQ. The CDR3 DNA follows: TGTGCCAGCAGCCCCCCCGGCAGGGCATCCTACGAGCAGTACTTC. This sequence encodes CASSPPGRASYEQYF.

The sample holds a few counts of this clonotype. The CDR3 loop is CASSLRPPVEAFF. The DNA of the CDR3 is TGTGCCAGTAGCCTCCGTCCCCCGGTCGAAGCTTTCTTT. The chain employs TRBV19 and TRBJ1-1; D not resolved. Germline CDR1 LNHDA, CDR2 SQIVND (reference sequence). Trimming removed 6 bases at V and 8 bases at J, with 16 bases between. The CDR3 runs 13 residues.

This clonotype was counted a few times. V usage is TRBV7-3 and J usage is TRBJ2-1; 8 bases map to TRBD2. The CDR3 runs 15 residues. V was clipped by 7 bases and J by 9 bases; unmatched bases: 14. The germline V gene encodes CDR1 SGHTA and CDR2 FQGTGA. Here the CDR3 reads CASTVSGTRGGEQFF. The CDR3 bases are TGTGCCAGCACCGTTAGCGGGACCCGAGGTGGTGAGCAGTTCTTC.

This clonotype showed up many times. This chain joins TRBV2 and TRBJ1-2; D is undetermined. The CDR3 extends over 13 amino acids. Germline V gene sequence: CDR1 SNHLY, CDR2 FYNNEI. The V end lost 4 bases, the J end lost 8 bases, and 14 bases lay between the germline ends. The CDR3 coding sequence is TGTGCCAGCAGTGGAGGAAGGGTCTACGGCTACACCTTC. It yields the protein CASSGGRVYGYTF.

Many counts were recorded for this clonotype. The V gene is TRBV2, the J gene TRBJ2-7, with 10 bases matching TRBD1. Germline values: CDR1 SNHLY, CDR2 FYNNEI. Unmatched junction bases numbered 6, after V lost 4 bases and J lost 3 bases. The CDR3 is made up of 15 amino acids. This chain's CDR3 is CASSAPGQGIYEQYF. The CDR3, as DNA: TGTGCCAGCAGTGCCCCGGGACAGGGGATCTACGAGCAGTACTTC.

This clonotype was found many times. V and J are TRBV20-1 and TRBJ1-1; 7 bases are shared with TRBD1. The ends lost 0 bases at V and 3 bases at J; junction bases unmatched: 7. Germline V CDR1 and CDR2: DFQATT, SNEGSKA (reference sequence). This CDR3 is 15 amino acids long. The CDR3 spells CSARDRQGVDTEAFF. CDR3 nucleotide sequence: TGCAGTGCTAGAGATAGACAGGGCGTGGACACTGAAGCTTTCTTT.

This clonotype was detected many times. The J gene is TRBJ2-3, the V gene TRBV11-2; no definite D call. Trimming took 5 bases from V and 1 from J, leaving 13 bases between them. Per the germline V gene, CDR1 is SGHAT and CDR2 is FQNNGV. The length of the CDR3 is 15 residues. The CDR3 region has the DNA TGTGCCAGCAGCCCAAAGGATACACGCACAGATACGCAGTATTTT. Protein product: CASSPKDTRTDTQYF. Drawing the rest from reference TRBV11-2 and TRBJ2-3, the complete variable domain is EAGVAQSPRYKIIEKRQSVAFWCNPISGHATLYWYQQILGQGPKLLIQFQNNGVVDDSQLPKDRFSAERLKGVDSTLKIQPAKLEDSAVYLCASSPKDTRTDTQYFGPGTRLTVL.

This clonotype came up many times. The chain's CDR3 is CASIPSGGYTEAFF. The CDR3 nucleotides read TGTGCCAGCATACCCTCTGGGGGTTACACTGAAGCTTTCTTT. The rearrangement uses TRBV6-1 and TRBJ1-1; tentative D call: TRBD1 (5 bases). The V end lost 7 bases, the J end lost 3 bases, and 15 bases lay between the germline ends. Germline-derived CDR1 and CDR2 are MNHNS and SASEGT. The CDR3 loop spans 14 amino acids.

This clonotype was counted at least ten times. The CDR3, as DNA: TGTGCCAGCAGCTATAAAGATCAGCCCCAGCATTTT. Residues: CASSYKDQPQHF. The gene calls are TRBV7-2 and TRBJ1-5; D not resolved. Between the trimmed V and J ends, which lost 4 bases and 5 bases, there was a span of 6 bases. This CDR3 is 12 amino acids long. Germline V gives CDR1 SGHTA, CDR2 FQGNSA.

This clonotype was detected a few times. The chain recombines TRBV7-9 with TRBJ2-5, with D perhaps matching TRBD2 (5 bases). Germline CDR1 is SEHNR and CDR2 is FQNEAQ (reference sequence). This CDR3 region has 13 residues. Trimming pared 10 bases from V and 5 bases from J, leaving 17 bases between. CDR3 DNA sequence: TGTGCCACCTACGCTCGGGGAATGGAGACCCAGTACTTC. Protein product: CATYARGMETQYF. Variable domain in full (rest from reference TRBV7-9 and TRBJ2-5): DTGVSQNPRHKITKRGQNVTFRCDPISEHNRLYWYRQTLGQGPEFLTYFQNEAQLEKSRLLSDRFSAERPKGSFSTLEIQRTEQGDSAMYLCATYARGMETQYFGPGTRLLVL.

This clonotype was seen at least ten times. The CDR3 nucleotides are TGTGCCAGTAGAACCGGGACAGCAATATATGGCTACACCTTC. Amino acids: CASRTGTAIYGYTF. The V gene is TRBV2, the J gene TRBJ1-2; 7 bases are a match to TRBD1. V was pared by 9 bases and J by 5 bases, with 12 bases of the junction left unmatched. This CDR3 spans 14 amino acids. Per germline, CDR1 SNHLY and CDR2 FYNNEI.

Notes on this clonotype: The junction departs from the called germline gene at one end, perhaps through a read error. This chain uses TRBV7-2 with TRBJ2-3, with D perhaps TRBD2 (6 bases). Germline V gene sequence: CDR1 SGHTA, CDR2 FQGNSA. The CDR3 length is 15 residues. CDR3 residues: CAGSLSGTSTDTQYF. CDR3 coding DNA: TGTGCCGGCAGCCTCTCCGGGACTAGCACAGATACGCAGTATTTT.

This chain connects TRBV15 to TRBJ1-4, with 7 bases fitting TRBD1. J was trimmed by 2 bases and V by 3 bases; bases with no gene match: 3. Germline V gene data show CDR1 as LNHNV and CDR2 as YYDKDF (reference sequence). The CDR3 has 15 residues. CDR3 region: CATSRGDSTNEKLFF. Written as DNA, the CDR3 is TGTGCCACCAGCAGGGGGGACAGTACTAATGAAAAACTGTTTTTT. Filled out from reference TRBV15 and TRBJ1-4, the complete variable domain reads DAMVIQNPRYQVTQFGKPVTLSCSQTLNHNVMYWYQQKSSQAPKLLFHYYDKDFNNEADTPDNFQSRRPNTSFCFLDIRSPGLGDTAMYLCATSRGDSTNEKLFFGSGTQLSVL.

This clonotype was found many times. The genes are TRBV27 and TRBJ2-7, with 7 nucleotides matching TRBD2. This CDR3 has 14 residues. The germline CDR1 and CDR2 sequences are MNHEY and SMNVEV (reference sequence). Germline trimming cut 3 bases from V and 2 bases from J; bases unmatched to any gene: 4. DNA of the CDR3: TGTGCCAGCAGTTTTGCGGGAGTACCCTACGAGCAGTACTTC. Translating it yields CASSFAGVPYEQYF.